The 32 T cell receptor beta chains below all came from one sample that was sequenced in a study of response to subunit inactivated influenza vaccine. TCRdb re-analysed the RT-PCR reads in MiXCR, keeping a single row per CDR3 protein. This sample has 400,000 to 550,000 distinct CDR3 sequences, with about 25% found just once. This material consisted of CD4+ T cells sorted from PBMCs, taken less than 6 days after vaccination. The source is a man aged 50-60 years who received an inactivated influenza vaccine.

This sequence joins TRBV2 and TRBJ1-1; D is unresolved. V was trimmed by 2 bases and J by 1 base, leaving 5 bases between them. CDR1 and CDR2 from the germline V gene are SNHLY and FYNNEI. CDR3 size: 13 residues. CDR3 region: CASSEQPNTEAFF. The CDR3 region has the DNA TGTGCCAGCAGTGAACAACCGAACACTGAAGCTTTCTTT.

The chain joins TRBV2 to TRBJ2-5; no clear D gene. The V gene lost 8 bases and the J gene lost 2 bases, with 9 bases spanning the gap. Germline V CDR1 and CDR2: SNHLY, FYNNEI. The CDR3 consists of 12 residues. The CDR3 DNA is TGTGCCAGCGCGGCAGTTCAAGAGACCCAGTACTTC. This codes for CASAAVQETQYF.

This chain uses TRBV12-3 or TRBV12-4 with TRBJ2-1; no firm D call. The ends were cut back, 4 bases at V and 2 bases at J, with 9 bases in the middle. The CDR3 covers 14 residues. The CDR3 loop reads CASSSPWPYNEQFF. CDR3 bases: TGTGCCAGCAGTTCCCCCTGGCCCTACAATGAGCAGTTCTTC.

CDR3 bases: TGTGCCATCAGTGACCCCCCCGGACTAGCGGGAGGTTACGAGCAGTACTTC. The encoded protein is CAISDPPGLAGGYEQYF. V is TRBV10-3 and J is TRBJ2-7, with 14 bases identical to TRBD2. Germline V gene data show CDR1 as ENHRY and CDR2 as SYGVKD. This CDR3 has 17 amino acids. The trim removed 3 bases at V and 4 bases at J, leaving 8 bases unmatched.

This clonotype was counted only a few times. The V and J genes are TRBV5-1 and TRBJ2-7; 10 positions match TRBD1. Germline V gene data show CDR1 as SGHRS and CDR2 as YFSETQ. The CDR3 is 16 residues long. Trimming at V came to 0 bases and at J to 3 bases, leaving 6 bases not matched to a gene. The CDR3 nucleotides read TGCGCCAGCAGCTTGGCCGCAGACAGGGGGCGCTACGAGCAGTACTTC. It translates to CASSLAADRGRYEQYF.

This chain joins TRBV7-2 and TRBJ1-2, with a weak D call TRBD1 (6 bases). CDR1 is SGHTA, CDR2 FQGNSA, per germline. V dropped 5 bases and J dropped 4 bases, with 14 bases sitting between them. There are 14 residues in the CDR3. The CDR3 sequence: CASSLGGTRYGYTF. The CDR3 DNA reads TGTGCCAGCAGCCTGGGAGGGACACGCTATGGCTACACCTTC. Full variable domain (outside the CDR3, taken from reference TRBV7-2 and TRBJ1-2): GAGVSQSPSNKVTEKGKDVELRCDPISGHTALYWYRQSLGQGLEFLIYFQGNSAPDKSGLPSDRFSAERTGGSVSTLTIQRTQQEDSAVYLCASSLGGTRYGYTFGSGTRLTVV.

This clonotype has a handful of counts. The gene calls are TRBV20-1 and TRBJ1-5; a weak D match, TRBD1 (5 bases). This CDR3 is built from 14 residues. Germline CDR1 is DFQATT and CDR2 is SNEGSKA (reference sequence). V was pared by 3 bases and J by 0 bases, with 9 bases between. The CDR3 sequence is CSASGGPSNQPQHF. CDR3 in DNA: TGCAGTGCTAGCGGGGGACCTAGCAATCAGCCCCAGCATTTT.

This clonotype was counted only a few times. The J gene is TRBJ1-1, the V gene TRBV12-3 or TRBV12-4, with TRBD1 matching over 9 bases. The junction had 3 bases not matched to a gene; V was cut back by 1 base and J by 3 bases. CDR3 length: 15 residues. The CDR3 DNA reads TGTGCCAGCAGTTTAGACAGGGGGCGCGACACTGAAGCTTTCTTT. This translates into CASSLDRGRDTEAFF.

The chain carries TRBV6-5 and TRBJ2-3; D not certain. Germline CDR1 MNHEY, CDR2 SVGAGI. CDR3 size: 13 residues. Trimming pared 4 bases from V and 2 bases from J, leaving 7 bases between. The CDR3 sequence is CASSSMDTDTQYF. CDR3 coding DNA: TGTGCCAGCAGTTCAATGGACACAGATACGCAGTATTTT.

V is TRBV20-1 and J is TRBJ2-1; D is possibly TRBD2 (5 bases). CDR1 is DFQATT, CDR2 SNEGSKA, per germline (reference sequence). This CDR3 has 13 amino acids. V lost 2 bases and J lost 6, with 11 bases in between. CDR3 nucleotide sequence: TGCAGTGCTAGACTAGCAAGGATCAATGAGCAGTTCTTC. Translating gives CSARLARINEQFF.

There are a few counts of this clonotype. The genes are TRBV20-1 and TRBJ2-2; 8 positions agree with TRBD2. Germline V lookup: CDR1 DFQATT, CDR2 SNEGSKA (reference sequence). J lost 5 bases, V lost 6 bases, and 11 bases had no gene match. The CDR3 is made up of 15 amino acids. The CDR3 here is CSARRTGGPTGELFF. CDR3 nucleotides: TGCAGTGCGCGCAGGACGGGGGGGCCTACCGGGGAGCTGTTTTTT.

This clonotype turned up a few times. This chain links TRBV15 with TRBJ2-5; unclear D gene. The V gene lost 9 bases and the J gene lost 5 bases, with 10 bases spanning the gap. The V gene's germline CDR1 is LNHNV and CDR2 YYDKDF (reference sequence). The CDR3 length is 11 residues. The CDR3 loop reads CATRALETQYF. The CDR3 region has the DNA TGTGCCACTCGAGCCCTGGAGACCCAGTACTTC. Together with reference TRBV15 and TRBJ2-5, the CDR3 gives the full variable domain: DAMVIQNPRYQVTQFGKPVTLSCSQTLNHNVMYWYQQKSSQAPKLLFHYYDKDFNNEADTPDNFQSRRPNTSFCFLDIRSPGLGDTAMYLCATRALETQYFGPGTRLLVL.

A word on this clonotype: Being one base from a much bigger clone, this may be a read error. The rearrangement links TRBV20-1 to TRBJ2-7, with 7 bases identical to TRBD1. The CDR3 runs 13 residues. V lost 4 bases and J lost 1; bases outside the gene matches: 4. CDR1 is DFQATT, CDR2 SNEGSKA, per germline (reference sequence). This chain's CDR3 is CSANRDRSYEQYF. In DNA, the CDR3 is TGCAGTGCTAACCGGGACAGATCCTACGAGCAGTACTTC.

This clonotype occurred a few times. The chain recombines TRBV7-2 with TRBJ2-2; unclear D gene. The CDR3 is 13 amino acids. CDR1 and CDR2 from the germline V gene are SGHTA and FQGNSA. V was cut by 5 bases and J by 6 bases, with 10 bases left in between. CDR3 sequence (DNA): TGTGCCAGCAGCCCCCTTTGGGCCGGGGAGCTGTTTTTT. It is translated as CASSPLWAGELFF.

The rearrangement uses TRBV5-5 and TRBJ2-5; D remains unclear. V was trimmed by 0 bases and J by 3 bases, leaving 12 bases between them. This CDR3 contains 15 residues. Germline V CDR1 and CDR2: SGHKS, YYEKEE (reference sequence). Here the CDR3 DNA reads TGTGCCAGCAGCTTGGACGCGATGGGGAAAGAGACCCAGTACTTC. It encodes CASSLDAMGKETQYF.

This clonotype turned up a few times. The V call is TRBV5-1, the J call TRBJ1-1, with D perhaps TRBD1 (6 bases). V gave up 0 bases and J gave up 0 bases, with 15 bases separating them. The CDR3 is made up of 17 amino acids. Looked up from germline, CDR1 is SGHRS and CDR2 is YFSETQ. CDR3 nucleotide sequence: TGCGCCAGCAGCTTGGCCCTCTTAACAGGGCTGAACACTGAAGCTTTCTTT. As protein: CASSLALLTGLNTEAFF.

The CDR3 spells CSGGGGLNEKLFF. Here the CDR3 DNA reads TGCAGCGGAGGAGGGGGCCTTAATGAAAAACTGTTTTTT. This chain links TRBV29-1 with TRBJ1-4; 7 bases map to TRBD1. Germline V lookup: CDR1 SQVTM, CDR2 ANQGSEA. This CDR3 is 13 amino acids long. V trimming: 7 bases; J trimming: 4 bases; junction bases outside the gene matches: 6.

The V call is TRBV20-1, the J call TRBJ2-3, with a tentative D call TRBD2 (6 bases). Deletions cut 6 bases from V and 2 bases from J, with 15 bases between. The CDR3 covers 14 residues. Germline V CDR1 and CDR2: DFQATT, SNEGSKA (reference sequence). The CDR3 is CSAGGASLTDTQYF. The DNA of the CDR3 is TGCAGTGCCGGAGGGGCTAGCCTCACAGATACGCAGTATTTT.

This chain joins TRBV7-9 and TRBJ2-5; 7 positions agree with TRBD1. Germline V gene data show CDR1 as SEHNR and CDR2 as FQNEAQ (reference sequence). V trimming: 5 bases; J trimming: 3 bases; junction bases outside the gene matches: 12. This CDR3 comprises 16 residues. The CDR3 loop is CASSMDRFWGEETQYF. The CDR3 DNA reads TGTGCCAGCAGCATGGACAGGTTTTGGGGAGAAGAGACCCAGTACTTC.

The table lists this clonotype with a few counts. V gene TRBV2 combines with J gene TRBJ2-3, with D maybe TRBD2 (7 bases). There are 18 residues in the CDR3. Per germline, CDR1 SNHLY and CDR2 FYNNEI. V lost 1 base and J lost 1, with 18 bases in between. The CDR3 sequence is CASSEGVGGPAGTDTQYF. In DNA form, the CDR3 reads TGTGCCAGCAGTGAAGGGGTCGGGGGGCCTGCCGGCACAGATACGCAGTATTTT.

V gene TRBV7-2 combines with J gene TRBJ2-7; a possible D gene is TRBD1 (6 bases). The CDR3 length is 14 residues. Trimming left V 6 bases short and J 2 bases short, with 14 bases between. Germline assignment: CDR1 SGHTA and CDR2 FQGNSA. The CDR3 is CASRAPGGAYEQYF. In nucleotides, the CDR3 is TGTGCCAGCAGGGCTCCTGGGGGCGCCTACGAGCAGTACTTC.

CDR3 loop: CALCPLDFRQGPPYEQYF. The CDR3 coding sequence is TGTGCCCTCTGTCCCCTAGATTTTAGACAGGGACCTCCCTACGAGCAGTACTTC. This rearrangement joins TRBV12-3 or TRBV12-4 to TRBJ2-7; TRBD1 matches 7 bases. With 11 bases clipped from V and 2 bases from J, the junction kept 24 bases outside the gene matches. The CDR3 contains 18 residues.

The chain joins TRBV15 to TRBJ2-1; 9 bases are a match to TRBD1. Germline V CDR1 and CDR2: LNHNV, YYDKDF (reference sequence). CDR3 size: 16 residues. Trimming at V came to 0 bases and at J to 8 bases, leaving 8 bases not matched to a gene. The CDR3 DNA sequence: TGTGCCACCAGCAGAGACCGGGACAGGGTTGTCCATGAGCAGTTCTTC. As protein: CATSRDRDRVVHEQFF.

The V gene is TRBV6-1, the J gene TRBJ1-4, with D possibly matching TRBD1 (5 bases). Germline assignment: CDR1 MNHNS and CDR2 SASEGT. Between the trimmed V and J ends, which lost 6 bases and 0 bases, there was a span of 8 bases. The CDR3 contains 14 residues. The CDR3 is CASRGTSTNEKLFF. CDR3 nucleotide sequence: TGTGCCAGCAGGGGGACGTCAACTAATGAAAAACTGTTTTTT.

This clonotype was picked up a small number of times. At one end the junction does not follow the germline gene, possibly because of a read error. This rearrangement joins TRBV6-2 or TRBV6-3 to TRBJ2-7; TRBD2 matches 13 bases. This CDR3 contains 13 residues. Germline V gives CDR1 MNHEY, CDR2 SVGEGT. In DNA form, the CDR3 reads TGTGCCAGCAGTTACACTAGCGGGAGGGCCGTCCGCTTC. Translation: CASSYTSGRAVRF.

V usage is TRBV28 and J usage is TRBJ2-4; the match to TRBD2 covers 8 bases. The CDR3 is 14 amino acids. Germline V CDR1 and CDR2: MDHEN, SYDVKM. J lost 10 bases, V lost 3 bases, and 8 bases had no gene match. The CDR3, as DNA: TGTGCCAGCAGTTTGTGGGGGACTAGTCGGATTCAGTACTTC. Residues: CASSLWGTSRIQYF.

This clonotype has a handful of counts. V and J are TRBV10-2 and TRBJ2-2; TRBD2 agrees at 11 bases. CDR3 length equals 20 residues. Germline V gives CDR1 WSHSY, CDR2 SAAADI. The ends lost 2 bases at V and 6 bases at J; junction bases unmatched: 17. In DNA, the CDR3 is TGCGCCAGCAGTGAGACAGGCTGGCTAGCGGGGGGCCTGGGTTCCGGGGAGCTGTTTTTT. This gives the protein CASSETGWLAGGLGSGELFF.

This chain joins TRBV6-1 and TRBJ2-7; 12 positions match TRBD2. Germline V lookup: CDR1 MNHNS, CDR2 SASEGT. J gave up 1 base and V 3 bases, and 10 bases lay outside the gene matches. The CDR3 runs to 18 residues. The CDR3 coding sequence is TGTGCCAGCAGTGACGGACGGATGACTAGCGGGGGATCCTACGAGCAGTACTTC. This sequence encodes CASSDGRMTSGGSYEQYF.

This chain uses TRBV7-2 with TRBJ2-2; D may be TRBD2 (6 bases). CDR1 is SGHTA and CDR2 is FQGNSA in the germline V gene. Between the trimmed V and J ends, which lost 6 bases and 4 bases, there was a span of 15 bases. The CDR3 runs to 15 residues. CDR3 coding DNA: TGTGCCAGCAGTTCAGGGACTCTGAGCACCGGGGAGCTGTTTTTT. This translates into CASSSGTLSTGELFF.

The rearrangement links TRBV20-1 to TRBJ1-5, with D possibly being TRBD1 (5 bases). Trimming took off 1 base at V and 6 bases at J, with 10 bases between the two ends. Germline CDR1 DFQATT, CDR2 SNEGSKA (reference sequence). This CDR3 region has 13 residues. CDR3 amino acids: CSARGGGIQPQHF. The CDR3, as DNA: TGCAGTGCTAGAGGGGGGGGTATTCAGCCCCAGCATTTT.

The chain carries TRBV7-3 and TRBJ2-2; TRBD2 aligns across 16 bases. This CDR3 contains 20 residues. The V gene's germline CDR1 is SGHTA and CDR2 FQGTGA. V was clipped by 1 base and J by 0 bases; unmatched bases: 5. The CDR3 nucleotides are TGTGCCAGCAGCTTAAAGACGGGACTAGCGGGAGGGCCGAACACCGGGGAGCTGTTTTTT. This gives the protein CASSLKTGLAGGPNTGELFF.

The chain recombines TRBV11-3 with TRBJ2-2; 7 positions match TRBD1. J lost 5 bases, V lost 6 bases, and 9 bases had no gene match. CDR3 length: 15 amino acids. Per the germline V gene, CDR1 is SGHNT and CDR2 is YENEEA. The CDR3 DNA reads as TGTGCCAGCAGTTTGACAGGGAGCCGGACCGGGGAGCTGTTTTTT. It codes for CASSLTGSRTGELFF.